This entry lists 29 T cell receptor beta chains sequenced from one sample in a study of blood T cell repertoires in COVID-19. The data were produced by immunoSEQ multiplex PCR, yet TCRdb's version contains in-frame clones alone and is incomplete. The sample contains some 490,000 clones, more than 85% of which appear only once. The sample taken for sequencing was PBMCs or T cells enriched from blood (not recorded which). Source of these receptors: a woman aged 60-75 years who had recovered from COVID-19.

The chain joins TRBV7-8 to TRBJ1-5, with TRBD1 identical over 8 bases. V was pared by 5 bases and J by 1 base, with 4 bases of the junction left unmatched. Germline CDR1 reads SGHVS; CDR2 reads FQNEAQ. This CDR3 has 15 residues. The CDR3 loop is CASSPGQGSNQPQHF. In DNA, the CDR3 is TGTGCCAGCAGCCCTGGACAGGGCAGCAATCAGCCCCAGCATTTT.

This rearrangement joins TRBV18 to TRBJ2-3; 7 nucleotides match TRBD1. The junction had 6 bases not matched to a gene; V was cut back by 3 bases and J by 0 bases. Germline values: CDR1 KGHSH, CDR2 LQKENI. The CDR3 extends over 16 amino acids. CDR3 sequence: CASSPNRGPSTDTQYF. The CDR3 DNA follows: TGTGCCAGCTCACCCAACAGGGGCCCTAGCACAGATACGCAGTATTTT. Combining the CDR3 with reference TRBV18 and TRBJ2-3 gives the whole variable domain NAGVMQNPRHLVRRRGQEARLRCSPMKGHSHVYWYRQLPEEGLKFMVYLQKENIIDESGMPKERFSAEFPKEGPSILRIQQVVRGDSAAYFCASSPNRGPSTDTQYFGPGTRLTVL.

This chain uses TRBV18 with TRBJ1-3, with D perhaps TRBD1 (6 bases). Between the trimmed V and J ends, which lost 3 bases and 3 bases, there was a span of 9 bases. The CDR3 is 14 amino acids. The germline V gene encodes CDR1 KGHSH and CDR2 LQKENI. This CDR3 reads CASSPDSGGNTIYF. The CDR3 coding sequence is TGTGCCAGCTCACCGGACAGCGGTGGAAACACCATATATTTT.

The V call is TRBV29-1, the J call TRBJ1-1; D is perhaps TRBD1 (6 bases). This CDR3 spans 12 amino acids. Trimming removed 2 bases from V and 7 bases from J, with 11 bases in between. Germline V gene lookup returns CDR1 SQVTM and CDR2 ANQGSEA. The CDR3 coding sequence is TGCAGCGTTGAAAGGGGGGGGATTGAAGCTTTCTTT. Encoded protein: CSVERGGIEAFF.

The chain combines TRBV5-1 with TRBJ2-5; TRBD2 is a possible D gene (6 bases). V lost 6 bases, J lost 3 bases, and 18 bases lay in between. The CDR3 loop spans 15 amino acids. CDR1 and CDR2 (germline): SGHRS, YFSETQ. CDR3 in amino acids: CASNRNGGVEETQYF. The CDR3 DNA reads TGCGCCAGCAACAGGAACGGGGGAGTCGAAGAGACCCAGTACTTC.

The CDR3 protein is CASSPRTGWDTEAFF. The CDR3 bases are TGTGCCAGTAGTCCGAGGACAGGGTGGGACACTGAAGCTTTCTTT. The chain employs TRBV19 and TRBJ1-1, with 8 bases fitting TRBD1. The CDR3 length is 15 residues. Germline V gene lookup returns CDR1 LNHDA and CDR2 SQIVND (reference sequence). After removal of 5 bases from V and 3 bases from J, the junction contained 8 bases not matched to a gene.

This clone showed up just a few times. The CDR3 bases are TGTGCCAGCAGTTCGTTCCCAGGCCCGGAGGGTGGAAACACCATATATTTT. Amino acid sequence: CASSSFPGPEGGNTIYF. This chain connects TRBV27 to TRBJ1-3; no clear D gene. The germline V gene has CDR1 MNHEY and CDR2 SMNVEV (reference sequence). V lost 4 bases, J lost 3 bases, and 19 bases lay in between. The CDR3 is 17 residues long.

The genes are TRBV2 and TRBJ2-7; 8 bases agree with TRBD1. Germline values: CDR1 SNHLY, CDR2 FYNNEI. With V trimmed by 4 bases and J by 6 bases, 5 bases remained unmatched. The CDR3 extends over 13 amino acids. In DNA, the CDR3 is TGTGCCAGCAGTGGGCAGGGGGCGGGCGAGCAGTACTTC. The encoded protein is CASSGQGAGEQYF.

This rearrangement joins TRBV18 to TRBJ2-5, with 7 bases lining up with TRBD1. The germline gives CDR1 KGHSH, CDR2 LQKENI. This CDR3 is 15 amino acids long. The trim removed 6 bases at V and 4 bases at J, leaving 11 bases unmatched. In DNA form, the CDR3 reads TGTGCCAGCTCTTTGCTACAGGGGAGAGGAGAGACCCAGTACTTC. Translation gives CASSLLQGRGETQYF.

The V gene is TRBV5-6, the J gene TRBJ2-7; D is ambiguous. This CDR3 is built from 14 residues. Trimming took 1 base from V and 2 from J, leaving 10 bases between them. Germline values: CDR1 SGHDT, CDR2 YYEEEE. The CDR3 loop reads CASSLSAVPYEQYF. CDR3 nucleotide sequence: TGTGCCAGCAGCTTGTCCGCAGTCCCCTACGAGCAGTACTTC.

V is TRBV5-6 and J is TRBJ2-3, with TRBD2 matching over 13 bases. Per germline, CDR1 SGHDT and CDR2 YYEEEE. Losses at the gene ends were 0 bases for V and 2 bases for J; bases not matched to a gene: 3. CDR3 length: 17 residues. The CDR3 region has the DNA TGTGCCAGCAGCTTGGTGACTAGCGGGGGGTACACAGATACGCAGTATTTT. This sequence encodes CASSLVTSGGYTDTQYF.

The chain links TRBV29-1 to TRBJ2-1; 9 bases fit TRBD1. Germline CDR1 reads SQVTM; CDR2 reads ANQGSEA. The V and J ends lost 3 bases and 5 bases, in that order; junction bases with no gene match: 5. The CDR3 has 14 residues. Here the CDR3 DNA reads TGCAGCGTTGAGTTAAGGGACAGGGACAATGAGCAGTTCTTC. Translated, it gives CSVELRDRDNEQFF.

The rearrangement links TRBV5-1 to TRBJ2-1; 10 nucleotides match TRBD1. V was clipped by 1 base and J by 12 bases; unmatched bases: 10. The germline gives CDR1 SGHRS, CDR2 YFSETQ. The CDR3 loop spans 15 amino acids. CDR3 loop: CASSLSGTGATGQFF. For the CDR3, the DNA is TGCGCCAGCAGCTTGAGTGGGACAGGGGCGACTGGGCAGTTCTTC.

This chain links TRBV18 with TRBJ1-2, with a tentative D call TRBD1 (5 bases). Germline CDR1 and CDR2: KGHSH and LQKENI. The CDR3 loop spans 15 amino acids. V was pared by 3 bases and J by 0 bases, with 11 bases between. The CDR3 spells CASSPGQIPNYGYTF. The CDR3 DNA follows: TGTGCCAGCTCACCTGGACAAATACCTAACTATGGCTACACCTTC.

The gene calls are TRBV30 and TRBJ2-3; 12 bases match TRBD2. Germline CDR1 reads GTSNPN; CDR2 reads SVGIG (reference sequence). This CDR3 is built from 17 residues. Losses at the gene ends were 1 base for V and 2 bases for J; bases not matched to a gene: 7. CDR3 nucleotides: TGTGCCTGGAGTGCCCTCCGGACTAGCGGGGCCACAGATACGCAGTATTTT. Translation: CAWSALRTSGATDTQYF.

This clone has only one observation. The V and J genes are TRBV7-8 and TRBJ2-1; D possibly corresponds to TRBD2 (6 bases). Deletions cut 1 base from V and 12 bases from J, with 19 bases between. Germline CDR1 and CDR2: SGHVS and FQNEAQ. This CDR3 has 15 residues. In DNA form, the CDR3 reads TGTGCCAGCAGCTTAGGTAAGGTTGCGGGGAGCCGGCAGTTCTTC. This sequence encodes CASSLGKVAGSRQFF.

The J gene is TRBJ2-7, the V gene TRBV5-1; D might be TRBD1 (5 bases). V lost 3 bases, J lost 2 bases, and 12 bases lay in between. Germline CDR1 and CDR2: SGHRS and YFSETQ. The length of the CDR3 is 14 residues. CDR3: CASSYQGHTYEQYF. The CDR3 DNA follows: TGCGCCAGCAGCTACCAAGGACATACCTACGAGCAGTACTTC.

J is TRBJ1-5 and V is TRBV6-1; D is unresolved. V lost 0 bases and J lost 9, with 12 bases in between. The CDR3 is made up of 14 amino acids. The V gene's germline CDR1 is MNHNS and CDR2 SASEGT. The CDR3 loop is CASSEAAGPWPQHF. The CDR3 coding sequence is TGTGCCAGCAGTGAAGCAGCAGGCCCGTGGCCCCAGCATTTT.

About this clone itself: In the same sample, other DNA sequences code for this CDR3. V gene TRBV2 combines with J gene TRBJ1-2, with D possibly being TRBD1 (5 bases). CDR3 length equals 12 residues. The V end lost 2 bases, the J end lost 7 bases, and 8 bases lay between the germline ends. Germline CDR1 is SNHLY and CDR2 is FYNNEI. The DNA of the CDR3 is TGTGCCAGCAGTGAACAGGGAGGTGGCTACACCTTC. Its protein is CASSEQGGGYTF.

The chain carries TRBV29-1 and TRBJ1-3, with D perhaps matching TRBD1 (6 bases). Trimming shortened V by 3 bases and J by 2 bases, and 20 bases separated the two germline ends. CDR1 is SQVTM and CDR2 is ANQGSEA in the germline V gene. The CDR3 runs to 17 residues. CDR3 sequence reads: CSVDSGRGGNPGNTIYF. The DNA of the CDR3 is TGCAGCGTTGATTCCGGTAGGGGGGGGAACCCTGGAAACACCATATATTTT. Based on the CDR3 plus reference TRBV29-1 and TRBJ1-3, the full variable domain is SAVISQKPSRDICQRGTSLTIQCQVDSQVTMMFWYRQQPGQSLTLIATANQGSEATYESGFVIDKFPISRPNLTFSTLTVSNMSPEDSSIYLCSVDSGRGGNPGNTIYFGEGSWLTVV.

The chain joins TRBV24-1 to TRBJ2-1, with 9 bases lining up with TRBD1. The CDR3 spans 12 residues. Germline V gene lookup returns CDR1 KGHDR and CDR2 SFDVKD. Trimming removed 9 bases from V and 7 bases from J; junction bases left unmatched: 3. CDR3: CATGTGPNEQFF. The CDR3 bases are TGTGCCACCGGGACAGGGCCGAATGAGCAGTTCTTC.

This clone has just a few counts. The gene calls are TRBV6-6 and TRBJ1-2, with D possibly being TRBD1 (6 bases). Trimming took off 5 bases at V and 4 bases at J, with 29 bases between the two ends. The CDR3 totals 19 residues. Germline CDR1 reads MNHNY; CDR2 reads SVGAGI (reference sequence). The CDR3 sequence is CASSHKGGGPKPEGYGYTF. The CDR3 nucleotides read TGTGCCAGCAGTCACAAAGGGGGGGGCCCTAAGCCCGAGGGCTATGGCTACACCTTC.

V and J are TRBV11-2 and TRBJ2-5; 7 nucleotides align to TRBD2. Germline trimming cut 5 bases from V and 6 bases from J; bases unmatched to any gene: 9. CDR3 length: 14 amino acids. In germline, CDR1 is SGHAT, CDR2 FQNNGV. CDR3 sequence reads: CASSPSGGGQTQYF. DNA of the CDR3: TGTGCCAGCAGCCCTTCGGGGGGAGGGCAGACCCAGTACTTC.

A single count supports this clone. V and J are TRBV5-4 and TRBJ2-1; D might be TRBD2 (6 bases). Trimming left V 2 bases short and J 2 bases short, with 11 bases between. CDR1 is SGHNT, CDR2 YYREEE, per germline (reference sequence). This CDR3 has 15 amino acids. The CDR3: CASSFWGETYNEQFF. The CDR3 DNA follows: TGTGCCAGCAGCTTTTGGGGGGAAACCTACAATGAGCAGTTCTTC. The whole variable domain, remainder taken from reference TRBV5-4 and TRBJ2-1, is ETGVTQSPTHLIKTRGQQVTLRCSSQSGHNTVSWYQQALGQGPQFIFQYYREEENGRGNFPPRFSGLQFPNYSSELNVNALELDDSALYLCASSFWGETYNEQFFGPGTRLTVL.

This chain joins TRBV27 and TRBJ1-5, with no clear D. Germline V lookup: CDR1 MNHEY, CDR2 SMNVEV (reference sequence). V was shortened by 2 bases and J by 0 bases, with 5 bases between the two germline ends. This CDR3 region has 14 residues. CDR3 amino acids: CASSLKSSNQPQHF. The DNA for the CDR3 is TGTGCCAGCAGTTTAAAGAGTAGCAATCAGCCCCAGCATTTT.

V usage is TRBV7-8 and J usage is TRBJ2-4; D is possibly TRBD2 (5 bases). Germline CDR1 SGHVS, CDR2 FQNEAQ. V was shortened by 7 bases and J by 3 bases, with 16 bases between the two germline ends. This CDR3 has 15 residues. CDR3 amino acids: CASTLNEGYKNIQYF. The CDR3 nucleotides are TGTGCCAGCACCCTAAACGAGGGATACAAAAACATTCAGTACTTC.

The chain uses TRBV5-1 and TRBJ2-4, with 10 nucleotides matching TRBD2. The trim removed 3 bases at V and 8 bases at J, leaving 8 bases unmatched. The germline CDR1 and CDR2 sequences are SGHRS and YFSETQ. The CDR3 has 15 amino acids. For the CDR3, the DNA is TGCGCCAGCAGCTATAGCGGGGGGCCCGAGGACATTCAGTACTTC. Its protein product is CASSYSGGPEDIQYF.

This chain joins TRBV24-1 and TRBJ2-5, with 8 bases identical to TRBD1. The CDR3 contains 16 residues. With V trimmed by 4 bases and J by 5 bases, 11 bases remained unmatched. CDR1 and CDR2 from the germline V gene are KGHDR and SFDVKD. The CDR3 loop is CATSEQGALESETQYF. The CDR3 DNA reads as TGTGCCACCAGTGAGCAGGGGGCGCTTGAATCGGAGACCCAGTACTTC.

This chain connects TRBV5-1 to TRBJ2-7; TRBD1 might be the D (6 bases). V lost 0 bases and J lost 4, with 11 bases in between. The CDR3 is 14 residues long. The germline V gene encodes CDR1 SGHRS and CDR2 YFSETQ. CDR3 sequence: CASSLEGQLYEQYF. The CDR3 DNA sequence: TGCGCCAGCAGCTTGGAAGGACAGCTTTACGAGCAGTACTTC.